This TCR beta chain was sequenced in a study of glioma-infiltrating T cells. The V end was cut by 7 bases, the J end by 6 bases, with 15 bases between. The CDR3 is 13 amino acids. CDR1 is SNHLY and CDR2 is FYNNEI in the germline V gene. Amplification of TCR alpha and beta CDR3 regions from RNA used iRepertoire nested multiplex PCR. TCRdb recomputed calls from the multiplex PCR reads with MiXCR, one row per CDR3 protein. The table shows over 90,000 distinct CDR3 sequences, with about 30% occurring only once. As to this clonotype: One base away lies a much larger clone, so this may be a sequencing read error.

Sequenced material: glioma tissue, nonneoplastic brain tissue, or PBMCs (not recorded which). The chain carries TRBV2 and TRBJ1-2; D is uncertain. The clonotype was recovered from a human donor with low-grade glioma or glioblastoma, undergoing nonglioma brain surgery, or in good health (not recorded which). For the CDR3, the DNA is TGTGCCAGCACCCCGGTCGGAATGAATGGCTACACCTTC. It encodes CASTPVGMNGYTF. Complete variable domain (other parts from reference TRBV2 and TRBJ1-2): EPEVTQTPSHQVTQMGQEVILRCVPISNHLYFYWYRQILGQKVEFLVSFYNNEISEKSEIFDDQFSVERPDGSNFTLKIRSTKLEDSAMYFCASTPVGMNGYTFGSGTRLTVV.